These 9 T cell receptor beta chains originate from one sample sequenced in a study of cytomegalovirus exposure and HLA in healthy donors. The PCR made use of 60 Vbeta and 13 Jbeta primers. Profiling relied on immunoSEQ multiplex PCR, and the TCRdb table lists in-frame clones only, not all of them. The sample has about 100,000 clones, about four fifths seen once. The specimen was PBMCs. These receptors were obtained from a female donor in good health and CMV-seropositive.

The chain carries TRBV5-8 and TRBJ2-7; D uncertain. From germline, CDR1 is SGHTS and CDR2 YDEGEE. The CDR3 has 12 residues. The germline V and J ends were trimmed by 4 bases and 1 base, with 6 bases remaining between them. The chain's CDR3 is CASSPPSYEQYF. Here the CDR3 DNA reads TGTGCCAGCAGCCCCCCTTCCTACGAGCAGTACTTC.

The J gene is TRBJ2-3, the V gene TRBV20-1, with a weak D call TRBD2 (5 bases). Trimming cost V 5 bases and J 5 bases, with 8 bases left between them. The germline gives CDR1 DFQATT, CDR2 SNEGSKA (reference sequence). This CDR3 contains 11 residues. Written as DNA, the CDR3 is TGCAGTGCTGTTAGCGAAGATACGCAGTATTTT. Protein product: CSAVSEDTQYF.

V gene TRBV19 combines with J gene TRBJ1-1; D is uncertain. Per germline, CDR1 LNHDA and CDR2 SQIVND (reference sequence). The germline V and J ends were trimmed by 8 bases and 4 bases, with 14 bases remaining between them. CDR3 size: 13 residues. The CDR3 nucleotides read TGTGCCAGTGCCGGGAGTCATGGCACTGAAGCTTTCTTT. This translates into CASAGSHGTEAFF.

A few counts support this clone. The chain carries TRBV4-1 and TRBJ1-2; 10 nucleotides line up with TRBD1. The trim removed 4 bases at V and 5 bases at J, leaving 1 base unmatched. Germline assignment: CDR1 MGHRA and CDR2 YSYEKL. This CDR3 is 13 amino acids long. CDR3 region: CASSPGQGYGYTF. The CDR3, as DNA: TGCGCCAGCAGCCCGGGACAGGGGTATGGCTACACCTTC.

The chain couples TRBV9 to TRBJ1-1; TRBD1 might be the D (6 bases). In germline, CDR1 is SGDLS, CDR2 YYNGEE. V lost 0 bases to trimming and J lost 7 bases, with 16 bases between them. The CDR3 spans 15 residues. CDR3 coding DNA: TGTGCCAGCAGCGTAGTGGGCAGGGGATGGGGTGAAGCTTTCTTT. Translating gives CASSVVGRGWGEAFF.

The genes are TRBV5-1 and TRBJ2-1, with TRBD2 matching over 10 bases. CDR3 length equals 19 residues. Germline V gene sequence: CDR1 SGHRS, CDR2 YFSETQ. With V trimmed by 0 bases and J by 0 bases, 9 bases remained unmatched. CDR3 nucleotide sequence: TGCGCCAGCAGCTTGGTAGTAGCGGGAGGCCTGAGCTCCTACAATGAGCAGTTCTTC. This codes for CASSLVVAGGLSSYNEQFF.

The V gene is TRBV19, the J gene TRBJ2-7, with a weak D call TRBD2 (6 bases). There are 9 residues in the CDR3. Germline CDR1 LNHDA, CDR2 SQIVND (reference sequence). The CDR3 DNA is TGTTCGGAGGGCCGCTTCCAGTACTTC. Translated: CSEGRFQYF.

The chain has TRBV7-2 and TRBJ2-7; D may be TRBD1 (6 bases). Germline V gives CDR1 SGHTA, CDR2 FQGNSA. This CDR3 has 13 residues. The V and J ends lost 4 bases and 5 bases respectively, with 12 bases between them. In nucleotides, the CDR3 is TGTGCCAGCAGCTCCCAGGGGCTCGACGAGCAGTACTTC. This codes for CASSSQGLDEQYF.

The chain employs TRBV6-1 and TRBJ2-7; 7 bases agree with TRBD2. Germline CDR1 MNHNS, CDR2 SASEGT. With 7 bases clipped from V and 1 base from J, the junction kept 7 bases outside the gene matches. The CDR3 extends over 14 amino acids. The DNA of the CDR3 is TGTGCCAGCAAGAAGTCGCGGGAGTCCTACGAGCAGTACTTC. The encoded protein is CASKKSRESYEQYF.